This entry lists 8 T cell receptor beta chains sequenced from one sample in a study of blood T cell repertoires in COVID-19. Generated by immunoSEQ multiplex PCR, the TCRdb table keeps only in-frame clones and is missing some. The sample consists of a few hundred thousand clones, about 86% of them appearing once. The sample taken for sequencing was peripheral blood. The receptors were gathered from a woman in her 50s with acute or convalescent COVID-19.

This clone was seen a few times. The rearrangement uses TRBV7-2 and TRBJ1-1; D ambiguous. With 2 bases removed from V and 8 bases from J, the gap between germline ends came to 15 bases. The CDR3 totals 14 residues. Germline lookup yields CDR1 SGHTA and CDR2 FQGNSA. The CDR3 DNA sequence: TGTGCCAGCAGCTTATCCACTCTCGCGACAGAAGCTTTCTTT. It encodes CASSLSTLATEAFF.

This sequence joins TRBV4-1 and TRBJ2-1; 10 bases agree with TRBD2. CDR1 and CDR2 (germline): MGHRA, YSYEKL. CDR3 length: 17 residues. The junction had 6 bases not matched to a gene; V was cut back by 4 bases and J by 0 bases. CDR3 coding DNA: TGCGCCAGCAGCCTTCTAGCGGGGGCGAGCTCCTACAATGAGCAGTTCTTC. As protein: CASSLLAGASSYNEQFF.

The chain has TRBV7-2 and TRBJ2-7, with a tentative D call TRBD1 (5 bases). Deletions cut 1 base from V and 4 bases from J, with 17 bases between. Germline V gene data show CDR1 as SGHTA and CDR2 as FQGNSA. CDR3 size: 16 residues. CDR3 in amino acids: CASSLVAGRVGYEQYF. In DNA form, the CDR3 reads TGTGCCAGCAGCTTAGTCGCAGGGCGAGTGGGGTACGAGCAGTACTTC.

The gene calls are TRBV7-9 and TRBJ1-5, with 12 bases that match TRBD1. The germline V gene encodes CDR1 SEHNR and CDR2 FQNEAQ (reference sequence). CDR3 length equals 16 residues. V lost 5 bases to trimming and J lost 3 bases; unmatched junction nucleotides: 5. The CDR3: CASSAGQGATNQPQHF. The CDR3 DNA follows: TGTGCCAGCAGCGCGGGACAGGGGGCAACCAATCAGCCCCAGCATTTT. Combining the CDR3 with reference TRBV7-9 and TRBJ1-5 gives the whole variable domain DTGVSQNPRHKITKRGQNVTFRCDPISEHNRLYWYRQTLGQGPEFLTYFQNEAQLEKSRLLSDRFSAERPKGSFSTLEIQRTEQGDSAMYLCASSAGQGATNQPQHFGDGTRLSIL.

The sample holds one count of this clone. CDR3 sequence (DNA): TGCGCCAGCAGCCAAGATAGGACAGGGTCTTACACAGATACGCAGTATTTT. Translated: CASSQDRTGSYTDTQYF. V is TRBV4-1 and J is TRBJ2-3; TRBD1 agrees at 8 bases. CDR1 and CDR2 (germline): MGHRA, YSYEKL. The CDR3 covers 17 residues. V gave up 0 bases and J gave up 2 bases; unmatched junction bases: 7.

The CDR3 spells CASSMVKGLGRGYTF. In DNA form, the CDR3 reads TGTGCCAGTAGTATGGTTAAGGGACTGGGGCGTGGCTACACCTTC. This rearrangement joins TRBV19 to TRBJ1-2, with D possibly TRBD1 on 5 matching bases. V lost 3 bases and J 7 bases, leaving 18 bases between the germline ends. The germline V gene has CDR1 LNHDA and CDR2 SQIVND (reference sequence). The CDR3 spans 15 residues.

The chain combines TRBV7-9 with TRBJ2-2, with 9 nucleotides matching TRBD2. The CDR3 runs 15 residues. Looked up from germline, CDR1 is SEHNR and CDR2 is FQNEAQ (reference sequence). Trimming removed 7 bases from V and 1 base from J; junction bases left unmatched: 4. The CDR3 bases are TGTGCCAGCATCGTGACTAGCGGGAACACCGGGGAGCTGTTTTTT. Protein sequence: CASIVTSGNTGELFF.

This clone was detected once. This chain joins TRBV6-5 and TRBJ1-5, with D unresolved. The CDR3 spans 15 residues. Trimming shortened V by 6 bases and J by 2 bases, and 14 bases separated the two germline ends. Germline V lookup: CDR1 MNHEY, CDR2 SVGAGI. This chain's CDR3 is CASRTLTRGNQPQHF. The CDR3 DNA sequence: TGTGCCAGCAGGACCCTAACGCGGGGCAATCAGCCCCAGCATTTT.